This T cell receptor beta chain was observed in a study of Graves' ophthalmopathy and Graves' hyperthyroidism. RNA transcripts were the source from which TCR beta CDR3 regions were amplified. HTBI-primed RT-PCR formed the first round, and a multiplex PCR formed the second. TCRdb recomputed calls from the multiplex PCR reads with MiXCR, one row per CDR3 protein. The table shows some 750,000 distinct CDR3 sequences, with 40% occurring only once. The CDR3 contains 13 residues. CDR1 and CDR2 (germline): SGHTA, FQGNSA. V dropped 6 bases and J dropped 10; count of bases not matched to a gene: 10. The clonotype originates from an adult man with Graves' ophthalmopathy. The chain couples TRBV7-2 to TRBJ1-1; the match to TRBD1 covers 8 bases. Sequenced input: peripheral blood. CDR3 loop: CASRLSGGGLAFF. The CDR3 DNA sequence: TGTGCCAGCAGACTCTCAGGGGGCGGTTTAGCTTTCTTT.